The clone carrying this TCR beta chain was observed once. The CDR3 has 17 residues. V lost 1 base to trimming and J lost 4 bases; unmatched junction nucleotides: 10. The germline gives CDR1 SGHTA, CDR2 FQGTGA. The naive gate required viable CD3+CD4+ or CD3+CD8+ cells with CCR7+CD45RA+CD45RO-CD95-CD27+CD28+ phenotype. The sample is drawn from a study of T cells after posttransplantation cyclophosphamide. Some clones are missing from TCRdb's copy, which holds only in-frame ones; the method was immunoSEQ multiplex PCR. The sample lists about 31,000 clones; 85% to 95% were seen once. The chain joins TRBV7-3 to TRBJ2-5; TRBD2 agrees at 9 bases. Input material: naive CD4+ T cells sorted from PBMCs. This clonotype was obtained from a woman aged 55-69 years in good health, CMV-negative, and a related stem cell transplant donor. The CDR3 nucleotides read TGTGCCAGCAGCTTAAACGGCCAGCGGGGGGTTGGAGAGACCCAGTACTTC. Residues: CASSLNGQRGVGETQYF.